These 5 T cell receptor beta chains were all obtained from the same sample, sequenced in a study of cytomegalovirus exposure and HLA in healthy donors. It was with 60 Vbeta and 13 Jbeta primers that the PCR ran. Clones were read by immunoSEQ multiplex PCR, and TCRdb kept only the in-frame ones, dropping some. The sample carries 100,000 to 150,000 clones, 70% to 75% recorded once. Sample: PBMCs. These receptors all come from a woman in her thirties or forties in good health and CMV-seropositive.

The gene calls are TRBV5-4 and TRBJ1-1; D is possibly TRBD1 (5 bases). CDR1 and CDR2 (germline): SGHNT, YYREEE (reference sequence). CDR3 size: 14 residues. V lost 0 bases and J 6 bases, leaving 12 bases between the germline ends. The CDR3 is CASSLGGARAEAFF. CDR3 DNA: TGTGCCAGCAGCTTGGGTGGGGCAAGGGCTGAAGCTTTCTTT.

This rearrangement joins TRBV6-1 to TRBJ2-7, with 10 bases lining up with TRBD1. The length of the CDR3 is 16 residues. Germline values: CDR1 MNHNS, CDR2 SASEGT. Trimming removed 3 bases from V and 3 bases from J; junction bases left unmatched: 8. The CDR3 is CASSEGQGLGLYEQYF. The CDR3 nucleotides are TGTGCCAGCAGTGAGGGACAGGGGTTGGGGCTCTACGAGCAGTACTTC.

This chain connects TRBV28 to TRBJ2-7; D unclear. V was pared by 6 bases and J by 3 bases, with 12 bases between. Germline V gene lookup returns CDR1 MDHEN and CDR2 SYDVKM. The CDR3 sequence is 13 residues long. CDR3 coding DNA: TGTGCCAGCAGCCGTCCCCCCAGCTACGAGCAGTACTTC. The encoded protein is CASSRPPSYEQYF.

The V gene is TRBV18, the J gene TRBJ2-1; 9 positions agree with TRBD1. V shed 2 bases, J shed 5 bases, and the junction held 4 bases outside the gene matches. CDR1 is KGHSH and CDR2 is LQKENI in the germline V gene. The CDR3 is 15 residues long. The CDR3: CASSPKGQGDNEQFF. The CDR3 nucleotides read TGTGCCAGCTCACCAAAGGGACAGGGAGACAATGAGCAGTTCTTC.

The J gene is TRBJ2-7, the V gene TRBV7-2; D not resolved. The germline gives CDR1 SGHTA, CDR2 FQGNSA. The V gene lost 4 bases and the J gene lost 0 bases, with 7 bases spanning the gap. This CDR3 is built from 13 residues. The CDR3 reads CASSSSYSYEQYF. The CDR3 DNA reads TGTGCCAGCAGCTCCTCCTACTCCTACGAGCAGTACTTC.